This T cell receptor beta chain was retrieved from a study of cytomegalovirus exposure and HLA in healthy donors. Study-level information: The roughly 670 first-cohort repertoires shared a platform with the approximately 120 validation repertoires, as reported in a later analysis. The study, taken as a whole, reports: Cytomegalovirus-associated TCR beta chains were listed, numbering some 170. One later analysis, an examination of the approximately 120 validation repertoires, found that first-cohort TCR clusters tended to co-occur in them. A few CMV-associated chains proved CMV antigen-specific in vitro.

The germline gives CDR1 MGHDK, CDR2 SYGVNS. V was pared by 11 bases and J by 5 bases, with 15 bases between. This CDR3 has 12 amino acids. Some clones are missing from TCRdb's copy, which holds only in-frame ones; the method was immunoSEQ multiplex PCR. The sample includes about 130,000 clones, 90% to 97% of them seen just once. A word on this clone: Its cognate antigen is unknown.

Sequenced sample: PBMCs. The TCR originated in a young man in good health and CMV-seronegative. The chain couples TRBV25-1 to TRBJ1-1, with a possible D match to TRBD1 (5 bases). CDR3 coding DNA: TGTGCCTTTGGGGCAGCCTCAACTGAAGCTTTCTTT. Residues: CAFGAASTEAFF.